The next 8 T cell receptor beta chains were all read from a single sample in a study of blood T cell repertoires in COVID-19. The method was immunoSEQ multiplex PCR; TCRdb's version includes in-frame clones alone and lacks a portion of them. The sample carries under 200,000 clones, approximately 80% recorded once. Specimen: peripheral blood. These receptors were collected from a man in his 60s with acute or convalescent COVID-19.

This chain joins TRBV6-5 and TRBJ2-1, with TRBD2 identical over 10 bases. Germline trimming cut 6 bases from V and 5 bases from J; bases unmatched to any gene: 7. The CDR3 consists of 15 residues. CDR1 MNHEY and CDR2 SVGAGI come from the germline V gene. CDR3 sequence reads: CASRLAGGVDNEQFF. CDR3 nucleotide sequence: TGTGCCAGCAGGTTAGCGGGGGGAGTCGACAATGAGCAGTTCTTC.

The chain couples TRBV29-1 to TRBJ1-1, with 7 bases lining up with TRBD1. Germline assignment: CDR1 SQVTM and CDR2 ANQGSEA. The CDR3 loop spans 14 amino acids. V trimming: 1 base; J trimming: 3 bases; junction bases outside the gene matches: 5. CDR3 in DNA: TGCAGCGTTGAAGGACAGGGATGGGACACTGAAGCTTTCTTT. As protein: CSVEGQGWDTEAFF. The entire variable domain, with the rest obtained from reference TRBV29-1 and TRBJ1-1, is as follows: SAVISQKPSRDICQRGTSLTIQCQVDSQVTMMFWYRQQPGQSLTLIATANQGSEATYESGFVIDKFPISRPNLTFSTLTVSNMSPEDSSIYLCSVEGQGWDTEAFFGQGTRLTVV.

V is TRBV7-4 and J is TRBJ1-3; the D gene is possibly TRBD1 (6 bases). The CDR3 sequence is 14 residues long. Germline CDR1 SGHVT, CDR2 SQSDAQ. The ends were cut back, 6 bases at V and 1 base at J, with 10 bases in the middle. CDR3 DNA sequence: TGTGCCAGCAGGAGAGGACAGTCTGGAAACACCATATATTTT. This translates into CASRRGQSGNTIYF.

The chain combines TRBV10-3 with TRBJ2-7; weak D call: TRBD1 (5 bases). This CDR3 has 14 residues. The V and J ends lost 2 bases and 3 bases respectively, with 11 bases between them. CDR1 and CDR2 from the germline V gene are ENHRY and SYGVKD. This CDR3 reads CAISERQGNYEQYF. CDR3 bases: TGTGCCATCAGTGAGCGTCAGGGTAACTACGAGCAGTACTTC.

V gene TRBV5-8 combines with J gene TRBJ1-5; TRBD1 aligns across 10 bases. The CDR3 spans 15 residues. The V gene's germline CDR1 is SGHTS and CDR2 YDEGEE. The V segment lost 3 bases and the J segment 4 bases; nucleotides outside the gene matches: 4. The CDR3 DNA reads TGTGCCAGCAGCTGGGGGGACAGGGGAAATCAGCCCCAGCATTTT. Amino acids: CASSWGDRGNQPQHF.

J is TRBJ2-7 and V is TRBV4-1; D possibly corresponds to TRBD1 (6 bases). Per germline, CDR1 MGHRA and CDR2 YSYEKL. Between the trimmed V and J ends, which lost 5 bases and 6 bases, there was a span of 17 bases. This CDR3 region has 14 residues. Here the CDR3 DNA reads TGCGCCAGCAGCTCCCGACAGGCGGACCCCGAGCAGTACTTC. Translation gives CASSSRQADPEQYF.

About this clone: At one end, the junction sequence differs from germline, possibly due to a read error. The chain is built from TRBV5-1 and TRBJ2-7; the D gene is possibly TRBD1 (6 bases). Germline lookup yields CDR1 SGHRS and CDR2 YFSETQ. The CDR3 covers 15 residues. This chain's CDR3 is CANSFGTPETYEQYF. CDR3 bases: TGCGCCAACAGCTTCGGGACACCCGAGACCTACGAGCAGTACTTC.

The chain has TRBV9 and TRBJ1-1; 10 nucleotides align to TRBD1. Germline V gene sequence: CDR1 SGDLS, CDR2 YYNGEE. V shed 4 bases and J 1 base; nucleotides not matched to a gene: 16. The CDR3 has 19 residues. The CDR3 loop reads CASSPPGGDRGFWNTEAFF. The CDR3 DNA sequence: TGTGCCAGCAGCCCTCCCGGGGGGGACAGGGGTTTTTGGAACACTGAAGCTTTCTTT.